This T cell receptor (beta chain) was found in a study of a mutant IDH1 vaccine in newly diagnosed glioma. Study details: Among treated patients, 62.5% were male and roughly 40% female, and mean age was about 39 years.

The time point was: week 23, last vaccination. One vaccine dose held 300 ug of mutant IDH1 20-mer peptide and came with topical imiquimod. In regard to this clone: Antigen unknown.

Here immunoSEQ multiplex PCR was the method, and the copy in TCRdb shows in-frame clones only, minus some. The sample includes tens of thousands of clones, 80% of them seen just once. CDR1 is SEHNR and CDR2 is FQNEAQ in the germline V gene (reference sequence). This CDR3 spans 13 amino acids. Trimming removed 7 bases at V and 4 bases at J, with 11 bases between. The TCR sequence derives from a man in his forties with glioma. The material was PBMCs, obtained from a glioma patient whose treatment included an IDH1 peptide vaccine. The chain couples TRBV7-9 to TRBJ1-3; D call uncertain. The chain's CDR3 is CASTLEGGNTIYF. The CDR3 DNA reads TGTGCCAGCACCCTGGAGGGCGGAAACACCATATATTTT.